The rows below give T cell receptor beta chains drawn from one sample of a study of regulatory T cells in long-lasting Graves disease. Via MiXCR, TCRdb re-called the multiplex PCR reads, giving one row per CDR3 protein. This sample has 700,000 or so distinct CDR3 sequences, with 30% found just once. The material was peripheral blood mononuclear cells (PBMCs), obtained when the disease was refractory, from a patient treated with antithyroid drugs. The receptor set was obtained from a female donor with Graves disease. The CDR3 runs from the conserved cysteine through the conserved F or W. Fields, in order: V gene, CDR3 length, J gene, CDR3 protein.

v_gene: TRBV29-1
len: 13
j_gene: TRBJ1-2
CDR3aa: CSGGQSTEYGYTF

v_gene: TRBV11-2
len: 18
j_gene: TRBJ2-5
CDR3aa: CASSFPLGTGAPQETQYF

v_gene: TRBV12-3/TRBV12-4
len: 15
j_gene: TRBJ1-3
CDR3aa: CASSLNRDSGNTIYF

v_gene: TRBV6-1
len: 15
j_gene: TRBJ2-5
CDR3aa: CASSGVGIGRETQYF

v_gene: TRBV28
len: 14
j_gene: TRBJ1-1
CDR3aa: CASSLSPTYTEAFF

v_gene: TRBV11-2
len: 12
j_gene: TRBJ1-1
CDR3aa: CASSQSTVEAFF

v_gene: TRBV2
len: 16
j_gene: TRBJ2-4
CDR3aa: CASSVYGREPKNIQYF

v_gene: TRBV9
len: 13
j_gene: TRBJ2-2
CDR3aa: CASSPTGIGELFF

v_gene: TRBV24-1
len: 12
j_gene: TRBJ1-5
CDR3aa: CATSGVNQPQHF

v_gene: TRBV2
len: 11
j_gene: TRBJ2-1
CDR3aa: CASRDGLVPFF

v_gene: TRBV24-1
len: 16
j_gene: TRBJ2-7
CDR3aa: CATSDSYREQVREQYF

v_gene: TRBV6-1
len: 15
j_gene: TRBJ2-5
CDR3aa: CASSALGLARETQYF

v_gene: TRBV29-1
len: 12
j_gene: TRBJ1-2
CDR3aa: CSVNQGIHGYTF

v_gene: TRBV5-4
len: 16
j_gene: TRBJ2-5
CDR3aa: CASSLAAGGGQETQYF

v_gene: TRBV2
len: 11
j_gene: TRBJ2-2
CDR3aa: CASSEAGELFF

v_gene: TRBV5-1
len: 17
j_gene: TRBJ1-3
CDR3aa: CASSLASAGSTGNTIYF

v_gene: TRBV2
len: 13
j_gene: TRBJ1-4
CDR3aa: CASKAGTNEKLFF

v_gene: TRBV19
len: 15
j_gene: TRBJ1-2
CDR3aa: CASSTLGRRVRGYTF